The clone carrying this T cell receptor (beta chain) was seen only a few times. The antigen remains undetermined. V was clipped by 0 bases and J by 6 bases, with 19 bases between them. Germline CDR1 is SGDLS and CDR2 is YYNGEE. CDR3 size: 16 residues. TCRdb called the RACE reads again in MiXCR, with one record for every CDR3 protein. The data contain about 160,000 distinct CDR3 sequences, about 30% of them singletons. The data are from a study of human T cells and chemical hapten exposure. Study details: Patch tests applied 0.01% DPC to the upper back, read at 6 days. Study outcomes and limitations: With DPC sensitization, TCRs exceeding 1 in 1000 frequency showed no change. Against controls, expanded TCRs gave rise to significantly more large CDR3 similarity clusters.

The time point is: patch test 3, about 24 weeks after DPC sensitization. The treatment is: therapeutic diphenylcyclopropenone sensitization with weekly scalp DPC. The source was whole blood, collected in connection with sensitization to the hapten diphenylcyclopropenone (DPC). The chain couples TRBV9 to TRBJ2-7; tentative D call: TRBD1 (7 bases). The receptor was derived from a woman aged 18-29 years with alopecia areata. Some clones in this sample may be carry-over from other donors' samples. The CDR3 loop is CASSVAVTRGRGEQYF. The CDR3, as DNA: TGTGCCAGCAGCGTAGCGGTGACTAGGGGGCGAGGCGAGCAGTACTTC.